The 25 T cell receptor beta chains below all came from one sample that was sequenced in a study of CD8 T cells in ankylosing spondylitis. TCRdb called the 5' RACE reads again in MiXCR, with one record for every CDR3 protein. Here the sample spans about 240,000 distinct CDR3 sequences, around 8% being singletons. The specimen was blood, either unsorted or a sorted T cell fraction (not recorded which). The receptors here all came from a female donor with ankylosing spondylitis or in good health (not recorded which).

For this clonotype: The junction shows a germline mismatch at one end, possibly a read error. The chain is built from TRBV20-1 and TRBJ2-1, with 7 positions matching TRBD2. This CDR3 has 16 residues. Germline V CDR1 and CDR2: DFQATT, SNEGSKA (reference sequence). CDR3 in amino acids: CCARETSRSSYNEQFF. The CDR3 region has the DNA TGCTGTGCTAGAGAGACTAGCCGGAGCTCCTACAATGAGCAGTTCTTC.

This clonotype appeared a few times. This chain uses TRBV15 with TRBJ2-7, with a possible D match to TRBD1 (5 bases). Trimming took 1 base from V and 2 from J, leaving 9 bases between them. The CDR3 covers 14 residues. The germline V gene has CDR1 LNHNV and CDR2 YYDKDF (reference sequence). CDR3 in DNA: TGTGCCACCAGCAGAGGCCCAGGGACCTACGAGCAGTACTTC. Translating gives CATSRGPGTYEQYF.

This clonotype came up many times. The chain uses TRBV5-1 and TRBJ1-1, with 9 bases aligning to TRBD1. This CDR3 spans 15 amino acids. V shed 1 base and J 11 bases; nucleotides not matched to a gene: 12. The V gene's germline CDR1 is SGHRS and CDR2 YFSETQ. The CDR3 region has the DNA TGCGCCAGCAGCTTGTATGAGGACAGGGGAATGGACGCTTTCTTT. It yields the protein CASSLYEDRGMDAFF.

This clonotype was recorded many times. The chain uses TRBV7-2 and TRBJ2-7; D is perhaps TRBD2 (5 bases). The V end lost 8 bases, the J end lost 0 bases, and 11 bases lay between the germline ends. Germline loops: CDR1 SGHTA, CDR2 FQGNSA. There are 13 residues in the CDR3. In DNA form, the CDR3 reads TGTGCCAGCGGCGTCGGGATCTCCTACGAGCAGTACTTC. It specifies CASGVGISYEQYF.

Only a few counts were recorded for this clonotype. V usage is TRBV18 and J usage is TRBJ2-1, with a tentative D call TRBD1 (5 bases). The length of the CDR3 is 15 residues. V was cut by 3 bases and J by 6 bases, with 15 bases left in between. Per the germline V gene, CDR1 is KGHSH and CDR2 is LQKENI. The CDR3 region is CASSPNQGVGNEQFF. As DNA, the CDR3 is TGTGCCAGCTCACCTAATCAAGGGGTAGGCAATGAGCAGTTCTTC. Full variable domain (outside the CDR3, taken from reference TRBV18 and TRBJ2-1): NAGVMQNPRHLVRRRGQEARLRCSPMKGHSHVYWYRQLPEEGLKFMVYLQKENIIDESGMPKERFSAEFPKEGPSILRIQQVVRGDSAAYFCASSPNQGVGNEQFFGPGTRLTVL.

A word on this clonotype: One base away lies a much larger clone, so this may be a sequencing read error. The chain employs TRBV11-2 and TRBJ1-1; D is undetermined. CDR3 size: 13 residues. Germline loops: CDR1 SGHAT, CDR2 FQNNGV. Trimming pared 0 bases from V and 6 bases from J, leaving 8 bases between. The CDR3 region has the DNA TGTGCCAGCAGCTTAGATCCTAACGCTGAAGCTTTCTTT. Its protein is CASSLDPNAEAFF. Full variable domain (rest looked up from reference TRBV11-2 and TRBJ1-1): EAGVAQSPRYKIIEKRQSVAFWCNPISGHATLYWYQQILGQGPKLLIQFQNNGVVDDSQLPKDRFSAERLKGVDSTLKIQPAKLEDSAVYLCASSLDPNAEAFFGQGTRLTVV.

This clonotype has at least ten counts. The gene calls are TRBV14 and TRBJ1-4; D is ambiguous. Germline lookup yields CDR1 SGHDN and CDR2 FVKESK. Deletions cut 2 bases from V and 13 bases from J, with 8 bases between. The CDR3 is made up of 11 amino acids. The CDR3 loop reads CASSQRGRLFF. The DNA of the CDR3 is TGTGCCAGCAGCCAACGCGGTAGACTGTTTTTT.

This clonotype came up many times. J is TRBJ2-6 and V is TRBV12-5; possible D gene TRBD2, 6 bases. This CDR3 spans 21 amino acids. Germline lookup yields CDR1 LGHNT and CDR2 FRNRAP. The V and J ends lost 5 bases and 2 bases respectively, with 28 bases between them. The CDR3 protein is CASGLQVRAQGGAPGANVLTF. Here the CDR3 DNA reads TGTGCTAGTGGTCTCCAAGTGAGGGCTCAGGGAGGAGCCCCTGGGGCCAACGTCCTGACTTTC.

This clonotype was observed many times. The chain recombines TRBV7-3 with TRBJ2-3, with D possibly matching TRBD2 (5 bases). CDR1 is SGHTA and CDR2 is FQGTGA in the germline V gene. Trimming took 4 bases from V and 7 from J, leaving 12 bases between them. CDR3 size: 13 residues. DNA for the CDR3: TGTGCCAGCAGCTCAGCAGCCGGGAATACGCAGTATTTT. Translating it yields CASSSAAGNTQYF.

This clonotype occurred many times. The rearrangement joins TRBV28 to TRBJ1-1, with TRBD1 matching over 7 bases. CDR1 and CDR2 from the germline V gene are MDHEN and SYDVKM. This CDR3 contains 13 residues. Germline trimming cut 3 bases from V and 4 bases from J; bases unmatched to any gene: 2. CDR3 protein: CASSFGTATEAFF. The CDR3, as DNA: TGTGCCAGCAGTTTCGGGACAGCCACTGAAGCTTTCTTT.

The table lists this clonotype with many counts. The rearrangement links TRBV7-7 to TRBJ2-1; 8 bases agree with TRBD2. V gave up 5 bases and J gave up 6 bases; unmatched junction bases: 9. There are 15 residues in the CDR3. CDR1 SSHAT and CDR2 FNYEAQ come from the germline V gene (reference sequence). The CDR3 DNA is TGTGCCAGCAGCCAGACCGGGACTAGTGGCAATGAGCAGTTCTTC. Encoded protein: CASSQTGTSGNEQFF.

This clonotype was seen many times. The genes are TRBV20-1 and TRBJ2-2; possibly TRBD1 for D (6 bases). CDR3 length equals 14 residues. Trimming took off 3 bases at V and 2 bases at J, with 10 bases between the two ends. The germline CDR1 and CDR2 sequences are DFQATT and SNEGSKA (reference sequence). CDR3 amino acids: CSASGTQNTGELFF. The CDR3 nucleotides are TGCAGTGCTAGTGGGACACAAAACACCGGGGAGCTGTTTTTT.

This clonotype was counted ten times or more. The chain is built from TRBV7-8 and TRBJ2-3; TRBD2 aligns across 10 bases. The ends lost 0 bases at V and 0 bases at J; junction bases unmatched: 3. The CDR3 is made up of 17 amino acids. CDR1 SGHVS and CDR2 FQNEAQ come from the germline V gene. CDR3 DNA: TGTGCCAGCAGCTTAGCTGGACTAGCGGCTAGCACAGATACGCAGTATTTT. It translates to CASSLAGLAASTDTQYF.

With respect to this clonotype: The junction departs from the called germline gene at one end, perhaps through a read error. The chain carries TRBV7-9 and TRBJ1-2; TRBD1 is a possible D gene (5 bases). Germline V gene data show CDR1 as SEHNR and CDR2 as FQNEAQ (reference sequence). The CDR3 is 13 amino acids. CDR3 coding DNA: TGTGCCAGCAGCTTGACAGTGAACTATGGCTGCACCTTC. Translation: CASSLTVNYGCTF.

This clonotype appeared many times. The V call is TRBV7-2, the J call TRBJ2-7; 7 nucleotides line up with TRBD2. J was trimmed by 5 bases and V by 4 bases; bases with no gene match: 11. The CDR3 covers 15 residues. CDR1 SGHTA and CDR2 FQGNSA come from the germline V gene. DNA of the CDR3: TGTGCCAGCAGCTACCGACGGCGGGGGAGCGACGAGCAGTACTTC. It specifies CASSYRRRGSDEQYF.

A few counts support this clonotype. The chain links TRBV10-1 to TRBJ2-7; 7 nucleotides align to TRBD2. Germline CDR1 is WNHNN and CDR2 is SYGVQD (reference sequence). J was trimmed by 5 bases and V by 6 bases; bases with no gene match: 16. The CDR3 totals 16 residues. The CDR3 spells CASSGRAASGPDEQYF. The DNA for the CDR3 is TGCGCCAGCAGCGGTAGGGCGGCTAGCGGCCCGGACGAGCAGTACTTC.

This clonotype was seen many times. The chain couples TRBV5-8 to TRBJ1-5; D ambiguous. The CDR3 runs to 15 residues. Per germline, CDR1 SGHTS and CDR2 YDEGEE. Trimming took 0 bases from V and 5 from J, leaving 12 bases between them. The CDR3 region has the DNA TGTGCCAGCAGCTTGGAGGGCAGCTTCTATCAGCCCCAGCATTTT. Its translation: CASSLEGSFYQPQHF.

For this clonotype: This may be a read error, as it is one base from a much larger clone. The J gene is TRBJ1-1, the V gene TRBV9; weak D call: TRBD1 (6 bases). CDR3 size: 14 residues. Per germline, CDR1 SGDLS and CDR2 YYNGEE. The CDR3 nucleotides read TGTGCCGGCAGCCCTCAAGGGGGTGGCACTGAAGCTTTCTTT. It yields the protein CAGSPQGGGTEAFF.

This rearrangement joins TRBV7-3 to TRBJ2-3; D is possibly TRBD2 (6 bases). Germline loops: CDR1 SGHTA, CDR2 FQGTGA. The CDR3 totals 16 residues. V gave up 1 base and J gave up 0 bases, with 11 bases separating them. Here the CDR3 reads CASSLRGGISTDTQYF. Here the CDR3 DNA reads TGTGCCAGCAGCTTAAGGGGCGGGATTAGCACAGATACGCAGTATTTT.

A note on this clonotype: This could be a read error, since a much larger clone is one nucleotide away. The chain joins TRBV6-1 to TRBJ2-1; no clear D gene. The germline V gene has CDR1 MNHNS and CDR2 SASEGT. V lost 5 bases, J lost 8 bases, and 7 bases lay in between. CDR3 length: 11 residues. CDR3 in amino acids: CASSTLDEQFF. CDR3 in DNA: TGTGCCAGCAGTACTCTGGATGAGCAGTTCTTC.

This clonotype was seen many times. J is TRBJ1-1 and V is TRBV14, with D possibly TRBD1 on 5 matching bases. The CDR3 loop spans 16 amino acids. V lost 5 bases and J lost 3, with 19 bases in between. The V gene's germline CDR1 is SGHDN and CDR2 FVKESK. The CDR3: CASSLILSRQYTEAFF. CDR3 DNA: TGTGCCAGCAGCTTGATCCTATCTCGACAGTACACTGAAGCTTTCTTT.

About this clonotype: One junction end does not reproduce the germline sequence, and a read error may be involved. The chain employs TRBV5-5 and TRBJ2-1; D gene unclear. From germline, CDR1 is SGHKS and CDR2 YYEKEE (reference sequence). The CDR3 loop spans 14 amino acids. CDR3 in DNA: TGTGCCAGCAGCCACGTGGGTCGAGGCAATGCGCAGTTCTTC. Translating it yields CASSHVGRGNAQFF.

Only a few counts were recorded for this clonotype. Given a much more abundant clone one base away, this may be a read error. The chain is built from TRBV7-2 and TRBJ2-7; D is perhaps TRBD1 (5 bases). CDR1 and CDR2 from the germline V gene are SGHTA and FQGNSA. There are 12 residues in the CDR3. V lost 5 bases, J lost 3 bases, and 8 bases lay in between. In nucleotides, the CDR3 is TGTGCCAGCAGCCCGGACAACTACGAGCAGTACTTC. Residues: CASSPDNYEQYF.

This clonotype has at least ten counts. The chain recombines TRBV29-1 with TRBJ2-3; TRBD2 matches 8 bases. The V segment lost 4 bases and the J segment 0 bases; nucleotides outside the gene matches: 3. CDR1 and CDR2 from the germline V gene are SQVTM and ANQGSEA. The CDR3 covers 14 residues. The CDR3 protein is CSVGSSGSTDTQYF. The DNA of the CDR3 is TGCAGCGTTGGGTCTAGCGGGAGCACAGATACGCAGTATTTT.

This clonotype was seen ten or more times. The chain combines TRBV5-6 with TRBJ1-1; a possible D gene is TRBD1 (6 bases). CDR3 size: 13 residues. Germline CDR1 is SGHDT and CDR2 is YYEEEE. Deletions cut 0 bases from V and 6 bases from J, with 9 bases between. In nucleotides, the CDR3 is TGTGCCAGCAGCTTGGGGGAGGGGGCTGAAGCTTTCTTT. The encoded protein is CASSLGEGAEAFF.